Presented here are 16 T cell receptor beta chains from one specimen sequenced in a study of T cell responses to AZD1222 COVID-19 vaccine. The data were produced by immunoSEQ multiplex PCR, yet TCRdb's version contains in-frame clones alone and is incomplete. The top ten hold around 2.5% of the sample, which has some 130,000 clones, roughly nine tenths seen once. The sample here was peripheral blood, taken 28 days after the second AZD1222 dose. All receptors come from an adult who received the AZD1222 COVID-19 vaccine.

This chain joins TRBV2 and TRBJ1-1; D ambiguous. CDR1 SNHLY and CDR2 FYNNEI come from the germline V gene. The CDR3 is 11 amino acids. The ends were cut back, 5 bases at V and 4 bases at J, with 5 bases in the middle. CDR3 loop: CASSSGTEAFF. The CDR3 DNA reads TGTGCCAGCAGTAGCGGCACTGAAGCTTTCTTT.

In its sample, this clone was seen once. The V gene is TRBV4-2, the J gene TRBJ1-6; D gene uncertain. The V gene's germline CDR1 is LGHNA and CDR2 YNFKEQ. Trimming removed 2 bases from V and 7 bases from J, with 0 bases in between. The CDR3 covers 11 residues. DNA of the CDR3: TGTGCCAGCAGCCAAAATTCACCCCTCCACTTT. Protein: CASSQNSPLHF.

This sequence joins TRBV18 and TRBJ2-2; perhaps D is TRBD1 or TRBD2 (6 bases each). The germline CDR1 and CDR2 sequences are KGHSH and LQKENI. V was clipped by 0 bases and J by 7 bases, with 15 bases between them. CDR3 size: 16 residues. CDR3 nucleotide sequence: TGTGCCAGCTCACCACCGGTTCGGGGGCCACGCGGGGAGCTGTTTTTT. It is translated as CASSPPVRGPRGELFF.

The chain employs TRBV6-5 and TRBJ2-7, with D maybe TRBD1 (6 bases). From germline, CDR1 is MNHEY and CDR2 SVGAGI. The CDR3 runs 13 residues. The germline V and J ends were trimmed by 3 bases and 4 bases, with 10 bases remaining between them. CDR3 DNA: TGTGCCAGCAGTTATTCCAGGGGTTACGAGCAGTACTTC. The encoded protein is CASSYSRGYEQYF.

This clone occurred a few times. The rearrangement links TRBV30 to TRBJ1-1, with D perhaps TRBD1 (6 bases). Germline V gene data show CDR1 as GTSNPN and CDR2 as SVGIG (reference sequence). There are 12 residues in the CDR3. Trimming stripped 3 bases from V and 5 bases from J, with 10 bases between. The CDR3: CAWRGTGTEAFF. The CDR3 bases are TGTGCCTGGAGGGGAACAGGGACTGAAGCTTTCTTT.

V and J are TRBV19 and TRBJ2-6, with D maybe TRBD2 (6 bases). Trimming removed 1 base from V and 2 bases from J, with 9 bases in between. The CDR3 loop spans 16 amino acids. Germline V gene data show CDR1 as LNHDA and CDR2 as SQIVND (reference sequence). CDR3: CASSIGGVPGANVLTF. CDR3 in DNA: TGTGCCAGTAGTATAGGGGGGGTACCTGGGGCCAACGTCCTGACTTTC.

The chain carries TRBV19 and TRBJ2-1; D perhaps matches TRBD2 (5 bases). The CDR3 covers 15 residues. Trimming shortened V by 7 bases and J by 9 bases, and 22 bases separated the two germline ends. In germline, CDR1 is LNHDA, CDR2 SQIVND (reference sequence). The CDR3 bases are TGTGCCAGTATACCAAACCGGGTGCGGGCTGGTGAGCAGTTCTTC. Translated: CASIPNRVRAGEQFF.

The genes are TRBV5-5 and TRBJ2-6; TRBD2 is a possible D gene (5 bases). Germline CDR1 SGHKS, CDR2 YYEKEE (reference sequence). This CDR3 contains 15 residues. V lost 0 bases, J lost 1 base, and 5 bases lay in between. CDR3 DNA sequence: TGTGCCAGCAGCTTGGCGGGGTCTGGGGCCAACGTCCTGACTTTC. Protein sequence: CASSLAGSGANVLTF. Together with reference TRBV5-5 and TRBJ2-6, the CDR3 gives the full variable domain: DAGVTQSPTHLIKTRGQQVTLRCSPISGHKSVSWYQQVLGQGPQFIFQYYEKEERGRGNFPDRFSARQFPNYSSELNVNALLLGDSALYLCASSLAGSGANVLTFGAGSRLTVL.

The J gene is TRBJ2-2, the V gene TRBV18, with TRBD1 identical over 9 bases. V shed 8 bases and J 0 bases; nucleotides not matched to a gene: 7. This CDR3 spans 16 amino acids. In germline, CDR1 is KGHSH, CDR2 LQKENI. As DNA, the CDR3 is TGTGCCAGCCCGGTGGGACAGGGCACGAACACCGGGGAGCTGTTTTTT. Amino acids: CASPVGQGTNTGELFF.

The chain uses TRBV7-3 and TRBJ2-5, with D unclear. Germline-derived CDR1 and CDR2 are SGHTA and FQGTGA. This CDR3 is built from 13 residues. Trimming cost V 5 bases and J 5 bases, with 12 bases left between them. The CDR3 loop is CASSTRTRETQYF. The CDR3 DNA reads as TGTGCCAGCAGCACCAGGACCCGGGAGACCCAGTACTTC.

The chain uses TRBV7-9 and TRBJ1-1; no clear D. Germline V gives CDR1 SEHNR, CDR2 FQNEAQ (reference sequence). V gave up 2 bases and J gave up 2 bases, with 6 bases separating them. The CDR3 covers 13 residues. The CDR3 nucleotides are TGTGCCAGCAGCTTAATCAGTAACACTGAAGCTTTCTTT. It translates to CASSLISNTEAFF.

The genes are TRBV5-1 and TRBJ2-2; weak D call: TRBD1 (6 bases). Trimming cost V 9 bases and J 0 bases, with 12 bases left between them. This CDR3 comprises 14 residues. Germline lookup yields CDR1 SGHRS and CDR2 YFSETQ. CDR3 coding DNA: TGCGCCACCAGGACAGTCGCGAACACCGGGGAGCTGTTTTTT. It yields the protein CATRTVANTGELFF.

The genes are TRBV5-6 and TRBJ2-7; D remains ambiguous. Deletions cut 3 bases from V and 4 bases from J, with 11 bases between. The CDR3 is made up of 13 amino acids. Germline-derived CDR1 and CDR2 are SGHDT and YYEEEE. CDR3 nucleotides: TGTGCCAGCAGCTCTCGGCCTTCATACGAGCAGTACTTC. Translated, it gives CASSSRPSYEQYF.

This clone was detected only once. V is TRBV9 and J is TRBJ2-2; tentatively, D is TRBD2 (5 bases). The CDR3 has 12 amino acids. V was pared by 8 bases and J by 4 bases, with 9 bases between. The germline V gene encodes CDR1 SGDLS and CDR2 YYNGEE. The CDR3 DNA reads as TGTGCCAGTACTAGGACCACCGGGGAGCTGTTTTTT. This gives the protein CASTRTTGELFF.

The chain carries TRBV5-4 and TRBJ1-2; D gene unclear. Germline CDR1 is SGHNT and CDR2 is YYREEE (reference sequence). This CDR3 spans 16 amino acids. V gave up 0 bases and J gave up 0 bases, with 12 bases separating them. The DNA for the CDR3 is TGTGCCAGCAGCTTGGACCCCGGACCCGCTAACTATGGCTACACCTTC. Its translation: CASSLDPGPANYGYTF.

The CDR3 bases are TGTGCCAGCAGCATCAGGGGCGCAGGGGACACCGGGGAGCTGTTTTTT. Its translation: CASSIRGAGDTGELFF. The V call is TRBV7-9, the J call TRBJ2-2; a possible D gene is TRBD1 (6 bases). The V end was cut by 5 bases, the J end by 3 bases, with 16 bases between. CDR1 is SEHNR, CDR2 FQNEAQ, per germline (reference sequence). The CDR3 loop spans 16 amino acids. The whole variable domain, filled in from reference TRBV7-9 and TRBJ2-2, reads DTGVSQNPRHKITKRGQNVTFRCDPISEHNRLYWYRQTLGQGPEFLTYFQNEAQLEKSRLLSDRFSAERPKGSFSTLEIQRTEQGDSAMYLCASSIRGAGDTGELFFGEGSRLTVL.